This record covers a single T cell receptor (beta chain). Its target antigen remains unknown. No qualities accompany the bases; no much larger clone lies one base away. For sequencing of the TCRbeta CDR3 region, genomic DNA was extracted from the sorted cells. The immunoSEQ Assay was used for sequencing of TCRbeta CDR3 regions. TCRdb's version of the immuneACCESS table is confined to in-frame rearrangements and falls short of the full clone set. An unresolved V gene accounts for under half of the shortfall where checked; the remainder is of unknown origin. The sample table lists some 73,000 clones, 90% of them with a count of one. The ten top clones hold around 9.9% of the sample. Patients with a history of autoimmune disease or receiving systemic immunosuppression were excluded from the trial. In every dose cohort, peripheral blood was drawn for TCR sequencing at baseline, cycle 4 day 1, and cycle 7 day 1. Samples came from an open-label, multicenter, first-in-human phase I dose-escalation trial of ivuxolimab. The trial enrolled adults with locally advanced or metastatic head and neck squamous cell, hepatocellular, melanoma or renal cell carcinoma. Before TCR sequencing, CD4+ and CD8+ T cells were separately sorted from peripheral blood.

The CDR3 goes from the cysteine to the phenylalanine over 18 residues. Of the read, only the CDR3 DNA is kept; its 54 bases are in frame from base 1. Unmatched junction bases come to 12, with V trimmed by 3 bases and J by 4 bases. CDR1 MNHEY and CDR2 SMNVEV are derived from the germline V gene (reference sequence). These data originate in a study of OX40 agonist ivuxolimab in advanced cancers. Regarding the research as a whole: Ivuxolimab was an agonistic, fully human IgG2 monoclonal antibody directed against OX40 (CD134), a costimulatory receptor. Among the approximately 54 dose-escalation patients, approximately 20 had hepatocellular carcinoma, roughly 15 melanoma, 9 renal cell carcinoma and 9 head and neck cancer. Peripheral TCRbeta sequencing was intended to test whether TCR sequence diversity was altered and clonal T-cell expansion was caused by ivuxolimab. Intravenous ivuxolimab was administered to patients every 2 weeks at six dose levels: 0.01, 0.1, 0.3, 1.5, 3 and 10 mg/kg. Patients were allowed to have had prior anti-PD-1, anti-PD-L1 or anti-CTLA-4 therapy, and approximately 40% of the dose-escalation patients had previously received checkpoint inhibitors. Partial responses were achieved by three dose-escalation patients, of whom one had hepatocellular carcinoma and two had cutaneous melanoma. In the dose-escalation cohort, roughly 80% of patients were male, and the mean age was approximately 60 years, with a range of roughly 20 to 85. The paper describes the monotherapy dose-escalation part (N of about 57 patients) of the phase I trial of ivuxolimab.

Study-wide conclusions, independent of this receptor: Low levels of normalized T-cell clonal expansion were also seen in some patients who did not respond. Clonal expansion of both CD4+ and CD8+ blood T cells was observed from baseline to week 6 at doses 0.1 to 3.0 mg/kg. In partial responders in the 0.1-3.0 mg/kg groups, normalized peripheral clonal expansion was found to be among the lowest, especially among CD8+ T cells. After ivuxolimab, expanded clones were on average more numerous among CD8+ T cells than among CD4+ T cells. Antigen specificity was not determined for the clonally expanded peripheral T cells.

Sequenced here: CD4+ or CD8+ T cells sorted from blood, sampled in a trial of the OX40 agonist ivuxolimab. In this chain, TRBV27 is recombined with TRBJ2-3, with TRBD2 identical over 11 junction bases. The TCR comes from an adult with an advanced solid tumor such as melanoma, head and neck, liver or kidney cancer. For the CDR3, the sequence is CASSFYPIAGGPADTQYF. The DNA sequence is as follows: TGTGCCAGCAGTTTCTACCCAATAGCGGGAGGGCCCGCAGATACGCAGTATTTT.